This T cell receptor (beta chain) was observed in a study of shared clonotypes between healthy human individuals. This clone appeared once. Antigen: not known. The assay was immunoSEQ multiplex PCR, and TCRdb's table has in-frame clones only and misses some. The sample shows some 1.5 million clones, approximately 96% of them seen only once. This CDR3 has 19 residues. V dropped 3 bases and J dropped 0 bases, with 19 bases sitting between them. CDR1 and CDR2 (germline): SGDLS, YYNGEE. Study conclusions and caveats: Compared with clonotypes that all four donors shared, non-shared clonotypes had lower generation probabilities. Rarefaction exposed incomplete sorted-subset sequencing despite large depth.

Sequencing input: naive CD4+ T cells sorted from blood. Noted subset: CD45RA+ positively selected. V is TRBV9 and J is TRBJ2-6, with a weak D call TRBD1 (7 bases). The clonotype originates from a man aged 25-40 years in good health. CDR3 nucleotide sequence: TGTGCCAGCAGCGGCAGGGGGAGGCCCGCGCGCTCTGGGGCCAACGTCCTGACTTTC. It translates to CASSGRGRPARSGANVLTF.